This entry lists 5 T cell receptor beta chains sequenced from one sample in a study of shared clonotypes between healthy human individuals. Some clones are missing from TCRdb's copy, which holds only in-frame ones; the method was immunoSEQ multiplex PCR. The profile shows 2 million to 3 million clones, approximately 93% of them singletons. The specimen sequenced was naive CD4+ T cells from PBMCs. Noted subset: CD45RA+ positively selected. The receptors were sampled from a man aged 18-30 years in good health. Some clones in this sample may be carry-over from other donors' samples.

The rearrangement joins TRBV4-2 to TRBJ1-5; possible D gene TRBD1, 5 bases. In germline, CDR1 is LGHNA, CDR2 YNFKEQ. The CDR3 is 15 residues long. V was clipped by 6 bases and J by 0 bases, with 12 bases between them. The CDR3 DNA is TGTGCCAGCAGTGACGGGGCGGCTAGCAATCAGCCCCAGCATTTT. It specifies CASSDGAASNQPQHF.

The V call is TRBV12-5, the J call TRBJ2-1; 10 nucleotides agree with TRBD2. The V segment lost 4 bases and the J segment 3 bases; nucleotides outside the gene matches: 18. Germline CDR1 reads LGHNT; CDR2 reads FRNRAP. This CDR3 is 20 amino acids long. The chain's CDR3 is CASGYRPWLAGEGDYNEQFF. Here the CDR3 DNA reads TGTGCTAGTGGTTACAGGCCGTGGCTAGCGGGAGAGGGGGACTACAATGAGCAGTTCTTC.

The rearrangement joins TRBV7-9 to TRBJ1-2; D gene unclear. From germline, CDR1 is SEHNR and CDR2 FQNEAQ (reference sequence). V dropped 2 bases and J dropped 14 bases, with 18 bases sitting between them. This CDR3 has 13 residues. The CDR3 loop reads CASSLSSGSVGTF. In nucleotides, the CDR3 is TGTGCCAGCAGCTTATCGTCCGGGTCCGTTGGAACCTTC.

This chain connects TRBV15 to TRBJ1-4; 8 bases map to TRBD1. The CDR3 spans 14 residues. Germline-derived CDR1 and CDR2 are LNHNV and YYDKDF (reference sequence). The junction had 8 bases not matched to a gene; V was cut back by 3 bases and J by 11 bases. The CDR3 coding sequence is TGTGCCACCAGCAGCAAGGACAGGGTGGGGAAACTGTTTTTT. Translating it yields CATSSKDRVGKLFF.

This clone has only one observation. The rearrangement uses TRBV9 and TRBJ2-7, with 8 bases that match TRBD2. This CDR3 contains 15 residues. V shed 4 bases and J 0 bases; nucleotides not matched to a gene: 6. Germline CDR1 reads SGDLS; CDR2 reads YYNGEE. The CDR3 is CASSPTSASSYEQYF. In nucleotides, the CDR3 is TGTGCCAGCAGCCCGACTAGCGCGAGCTCCTACGAGCAGTACTTC.